These T cell receptor beta chains were read from a single sample in a study of blood T cell repertoires in COVID-19. Profiling relied on immunoSEQ multiplex PCR, and the TCRdb table lists in-frame clones only, not all of them. The profile covers 250,000 to 350,000 clones, with approximately 90% appearing a single time and about 3% taken by the ten largest. The sequenced sample consisted of PBMCs or T cells enriched from blood (not recorded which). All receptors derive from a woman in her 50s who had recovered from COVID-19. Each CDR3 is given with its conserved first and last residue. A D gene is named only where the DNA matches it firmly. Expanded clones are given a class, and other clones once, few, many or no size at all.

clone_size	v_call	j_call	cdr3_length	d_call	cdr3_nt	cdr3_aa
-	TRBV12-3/TRBV12-4	TRBJ1-1	13	-	TGTGCCAGCAAGAGAAGGGGCGGAACTGAAGCTTTCTTT	CASKRRGGTEAFF
-	TRBV5-1	TRBJ2-6	16	TRBD1	TGCGCCAGCAGCCCCATGACAGGGGCTGGGGCCAACGTCCTGACTTTC	CASSPMTGAGANVLTF
-	TRBV28	TRBJ1-1	13	-	TGTGCCAGCAGTTTAAAACAGAACACTGAAGCTTTCTTT	CASSLKQNTEAFF
-	TRBV6-5	TRBJ1-1	15	TRBD1	TGTGCCAGCAGTTACTTGGGACAGGGGAACACTGAAGCTTTCTTT	CASSYLGQGNTEAFF
-	TRBV19	TRBJ2-1	16	TRBD2	TGTGCCAGTAGTCCGGCTAGCGGGAGATATATCAATGAGCAGTTCTTC	CASSPASGRYINEQFF
-	TRBV2	TRBJ1-6	19	-	TGTGCCAGCAGTTTAAGAGACCCGGGAAATTGGTCTTATAATTCACCCCTCCACTTT	CASSLRDPGNWSYNSPLHF
once	TRBV5-1	TRBJ1-6	14	-	TGCGCCAGCAGCTTGGCCGGGTTTGGGTCACCCCTCCACTTT	CASSLAGFGSPLHF
-	TRBV7-9	TRBJ2-7	18	-	TGTGCCAGCAGCGGGGGGACTTCTACGTATCCACAATCCTACGAGCAGTACTTC	CASSGGTSTYPQSYEQYF
-	TRBV5-1	TRBJ2-1	16	TRBD2	TGCGCCAGCACCTCGATAGCGGGACCCTCCTACAATGAGCAGTTCTTC	CASTSIAGPSYNEQFF
-	TRBV11-2	TRBJ1-5	17	TRBD1	TGTGCCAGCAGCTTACGGCCGGGACAGCTTAGCAATCAGCCCCAGCATTTT	CASSLRPGQLSNQPQHF
-	TRBV7-2	TRBJ1-4	17	-	TGTGCCAGCAGCTTAGTGGGGGGGCCGAAGACTAATGAAAAACTGTTTTTT	CASSLVGGPKTNEKLFF
-	TRBV24-1	TRBJ1-4	15	-	TGTGCCACCAGTGACCCCCGGGACTCGTATGAAAAACTGTTTTTT	CATSDPRDSYEKLFF
-	TRBV29-1	TRBJ1-2	15	TRBD1	TGCAGCGTTGGGGCCCGGGACAGGGGAAACTATGGCTACACCTTC	CSVGARDRGNYGYTF
-	TRBV29-1	TRBJ2-5	15	-	TGCAGCGTTTCCCTAACTAGCCGCTCCGGGGAGACCCAGTACTTC	CSVSLTSRSGETQYF
-	TRBV6-1	TRBJ1-1	12	-	TGTGCCAGCAGTGAAGTAGGTAGAGCGGCTTTCTTT	CASSEVGRAAFF
-	TRBV3-1/TRBV3-2	TRBJ2-3	13	-	TGTGCCAGCAGCCTCCGAGTCCAAGATACGCAGTATTTT	CASSLRVQDTQYF
few	TRBV7-2	TRBJ1-4	15	TRBD1	TGTGCCAGCAGCCCCCAGGGACAGGGGGGTGAAAAACTGTTTTTT	CASSPQGQGGEKLFF
-	TRBV28	TRBJ1-2	13	-	TGTGCCAGCAGTTTAGGCAGGGGCTATGGCTACACCTTC	CASSLGRGYGYTF
-	TRBV6-5	TRBJ1-2	12	TRBD1	TGTGCCAGCGGACAGGGGCACTATGGCTACACCTTC	CASGQGHYGYTF
-	TRBV5-1	TRBJ2-7	13	TRBD1	TGCGCCAGCAGCATACAGGGGTTCGACGAGCAGTACTTC	CASSIQGFDEQYF
-	TRBV28	TRBJ1-1	15	-	TGTGCCAGCAAAATAAGCGGGGGAGAGAACACTGAAGCTTTCTTT	CASKISGGENTEAFF
once	TRBV28	TRBJ2-5	13	-	TGTGCCAGCAGTTTCACAGGGAGAGAGACCCAGTACTTC	CASSFTGRETQYF
-	TRBV18	TRBJ2-3	14	TRBD2	TGTGCCAGCTGCAATAGCGGGAGTGCAGATACGCAGTATTTT	CASCNSGSADTQYF
-	TRBV2	TRBJ2-3	14	-	TGTGCCAGCAGAGGGACAACGAACCAAGATACGCAGTATTTT	CASRGTTNQDTQYF
few	TRBV4-3	TRBJ1-3	15	TRBD1	TGCGCCAGCAGCCACTTACAGGGGCCGTGGAACACCATATATTTT	CASSHLQGPWNTIYF
-	TRBV7-2	TRBJ2-5	15	-	TGTGCCAGCAGCCTGCGCGGGGCCGAGGGCGGGACCCAGTACTTC	CASSLRGAEGGTQYF
-	TRBV6-1	TRBJ2-7	13	-	TGTGCCAGCACCGTCGCAGGGGCCTACGAGCAGTACTTC	CASTVAGAYEQYF
once	TRBV6-5	TRBJ2-2	13	TRBD1	TGTGCCATTCGGGACAGGGTCTCCGGGGAGCTGTTTTTT	CAIRDRVSGELFF
-	TRBV6-5	TRBJ1-4	15	-	TGTGCCAGCAGTTCAGGAGGGCTGGCTAATGAAAAACTGTTTTTT	CASSSGGLANEKLFF
-	TRBV9	TRBJ2-2	16	TRBD2	TGTGCCAGCAGCCCCGGCCTAGCGGGAGGGCCGGGGGAGCTGTTTTTT	CASSPGLAGGPGELFF
few	TRBV29-1	TRBJ2-7	14	TRBD2	TGCAGCGTTCTCGCTAGCGGGAGAAGTTACGAGCAGTACTTC	CSVLASGRSYEQYF
-	TRBV3-1/TRBV3-2	TRBJ1-1	15	TRBD1	TGTGCCAGCAGCCTGAGGACAGGGGGCAGTACTGAAGCTTTCTTT	CASSLRTGGSTEAFF
-	TRBV28	TRBJ1-2	14	-	TGTGCCACCTCCCAGGGAGGGGTACACTATGGCTACACCTTC	CATSQGGVHYGYTF
-	TRBV7-2	TRBJ2-3	14	-	TGTGCCAGCAGCTTCGAACAGATCACAGATACGCAGTATTTT	CASSFEQITDTQYF
few	TRBV2	TRBJ1-2	14	-	TGTGCCAGTACCGACTCGGGGGGGCCGAATGGCTACACCTTC	CASTDSGGPNGYTF
-	TRBV7-2	TRBJ1-5	15	-	TGTGCCAGCAGCTTAGAGGTCGGGGGCAATCAGCCCCAGCATTTT	CASSLEVGGNQPQHF
-	TRBV30	TRBJ1-5	13	TRBD1	TGTGCCTGGAGTGGGACAGGGGATCAGCCCCAGCATTTT	CAWSGTGDQPQHF
-	TRBV7-9	TRBJ2-7	15	TRBD2	TGTGCCAGCAGCGCAAGTGCGGGAGGTTCTCACGAGCAGTACTTC	CASSASAGGSHEQYF
-	TRBV5-5	TRBJ1-1	11	-	TGTGCCAGCAGCTTGGTCGCGGAAGCTTTCTTT	CASSLVAEAFF